The rows below give T cell receptor beta chains drawn from one sample of a study of STAT5B mutations in CD4+ large granular lymphocyte leukemia. The method was immunoSEQ multiplex PCR; TCRdb's version includes in-frame clones alone and lacks a portion of them. The sample has about 48,000 clones; roughly two thirds are singletons. Sequences were obtained from CD4+ T cells from blood buffy coats. The source of these receptors is a human donor in good health. Both conserved end residues are part of each CDR3. The D gene is left open where the match is weak. The size entry is marked missing in some rows and otherwise reads once, few, many or a size class.

-	TRBJ1-4	TRBV5-1	-	TGCGCCAGCAGCTTGGAGACAGTGCAGGAAAAACTGTTTTTT	CASSLETVQEKLFF
-	TRBJ2-5	TRBV11-2	-	TGTGCCAGCAGGCCCCTATGGGGGCTAGAGACCCAGTACTTC	CASRPLWGLETQYF
once	TRBJ1-4	TRBV5-1	TRBD1	TGCGCCAGCAGCTCCGAGACAGGGGTTAATGAAAAACTGTTTTTT	CASSSETGVNEKLFF
-	TRBJ1-6	TRBV4-2	-	TGTGCCAGCAGCCAAGAGCTTGAATCACCCCTCCACTTT	CASSQELESPLHF
few	TRBJ2-2	TRBV6-4	-	TGTGCCAGCCCCGGGGAGCTGTTTTTT	CASPGELFF
-	TRBJ2-1	TRBV7-2	TRBD2	TGTGCCAGCAGCTCGCCACCCGGGACTAGCGGGGGATCCTACAATGAGCAGTTCTTC	CASSSPPGTSGGSYNEQFF
-	TRBJ2-1	TRBV6-1	-	TGTGCCAGCAGTGAGTTGGTCACCTACAATGAGCAGTTCTTC	CASSELVTYNEQFF
-	TRBJ1-5	TRBV30	TRBD1	TGTGCCTGGAGCCGGGACAGTAGCAATCAGCCCCAGCATTTT	CAWSRDSSNQPQHF
-	TRBJ2-3	TRBV6-5	-	TGTGCCAGCAGTTACCGGGCCCGGGCAGATACGCAGTATTTT	CASSYRARADTQYF
-	TRBJ1-3	TRBV5-1	-	TGCGCCAGCAGCTTGGGATTGGGGGCAAGCTCTGGAAACACCATATATTTT	CASSLGLGASSGNTIYF
few	TRBJ2-7	TRBV5-1	TRBD2	TGCGCCAGCAGAGGAGCTAGCGGGGGGCTCGAGCAGTACTTC	CASRGASGGLEQYF
-	TRBJ2-3	TRBV7-2	-	TGTGCCAGCAGCTTAGGGTTTACTCGCACAGATACGCAGTATTTT	CASSLGFTRTDTQYF
once	TRBJ2-2	TRBV7-6	TRBD1	TGTGCCAGCAGCTCTGGACAGGGTAACACCGGGGAGCTGTTTTTT	CASSSGQGNTGELFF
-	TRBJ2-2	TRBV5-1	-	TGCGCCAGCAGCTTCGGGGACGGGACCGGGGAGCTGTTTTTT	CASSFGDGTGELFF
-	TRBJ2-3	TRBV10-3	TRBD1	TGTGCCATCATGAAGGGGACAGGGACAGATACGCAGTATTTT	CAIMKGTGTDTQYF
-	TRBJ1-5	TRBV6-5	-	TGTGCCAGCAGTTATAACGCGGCGGGAGGGCAGCCCCAGCATTTT	CASSYNAAGGQPQHF
few	TRBJ2-2	TRBV5-1	TRBD2	TGCGCCAGCAGCTTGCTAGCGGGGGATACCGGGGAGCTGTTTTTT	CASSLLAGDTGELFF
-	TRBJ2-3	TRBV9	-	TGTGCCAGCACTAGGGGGGCGACAGATACGCAGTATTTT	CASTRGATDTQYF
-	TRBJ2-5	TRBV6-1	TRBD1	TGTGCCAGCAGCTTGACAGGGAGAGAGACCCAGTACTTC	CASSLTGRETQYF
-	TRBJ2-3	TRBV7-2	-	TGTGCCAGCAGCTTGGGGGCAGTCCCAGATACGCAGTATTTT	CASSLGAVPDTQYF